This entry features one T cell receptor beta chain sequence. Its antigen has not been determined. No much larger clonotype is one base removed from it; base qualities were not supplied. Donors formed part of the validation cohort, which comprised about 120 subjects and was distinct from the first cohort of under 800 subjects. The library relied on the immunoSEQ multiplex PCR assay. In the source study's methods: A statistical classification framework was developed to diagnose cytomegalovirus status using the catalog of TCR beta chain sequences. TCRdb took this table from immuneACCESS and kept in-frame rearrangements with V and J called. Such tables lack part of the clones; where checked against another copy, unresolved V genes explain under half of the gap, and the rest is unexplained. V and J calls and clone size are those listed in that table; D and trimming were worked out from the DNA. Recorded for this sample are 110,000 to 150,000 clones; 80% to 90% of them occurred a single time. The top ten constitute under 3% of the sample.

This sample is drawn from a study of cytomegalovirus exposure and HLA in healthy donors (TCRdb year 2017). About the study as a whole: According to a later analysis, one platform produced both the 120 validation repertoires and the 620 or so repertoires of the first cohort. The study was designed to test whether signatures of past pathogen exposure could be identified by cataloging public T cell receptors. A separate validation cohort of 100 to 150 different subjects was used in addition to the 666-subject first cohort. The study combined high-throughput TCR immunosequencing, statistical association of individual TCRs with disease status, and machine learning to predict cytomegalovirus infection status. The paper's findings and limits, for the study overall: A total of about 150 TCR beta chains were listed by the study as associated with cytomegalovirus. Most TCR sequences were observed very rarely across donors, whereas some public TCRs were present in many individuals. A later analysis had no HLA typing for the validation cohort, so co-occurrence there was scored across all 130 or so repertoires. Subsequent analysis determined that TCRs grouped into clusters in the first cohort also showed a tendency toward co-occurrence across the roughly 120 validation repertoires, and about 93% of cluster scores exceeded 0. The classifier was reported to diagnose cytomegalovirus status with high specificity and sensitivity in both the original cohort and the validation cohort. The authors suggested that the approach could potentially be generalized to other disease states and immunological phenotypes. A few of the identified cytomegalovirus-associated TCR beta chains were confirmed in vitro to be specific for cytomegalovirus antigens.

The CDR3 starts with the cysteine, ends with the phenylalanine, and has 13 residues. Left in the record is the CDR3 DNA by itself, 39 bases read in frame from the first base. CDR1 and CDR2 were assigned from the germline V gene (reference sequence) as SGHNT and YYREEE. V gives up 5 bases and J gives up 3 bases, and the segment between their germline ends measures 12 bases. In this chain, TRBV5-4 is recombined with TRBJ2-7; confidence is insufficient to name the D gene. This clonotype was obtained from a man aged 18 to 30 in good health and CMV-seronegative. Sequencing was carried out using PBMCs. The CDR3 protein: CASSYYTYYEQYF. The nucleotide sequence reads TGTGCCAGCAGTTACTATACATACTACGAGCAGTACTTC.